These 8 T cell receptor beta chains were all obtained from the same sample, sequenced in a study of cytomegalovirus exposure and HLA in healthy donors. Primers included in the PCR were 60 Vbeta and 13 Jbeta primers. Method: immunoSEQ multiplex PCR; TCRdb's copy keeps in-frame clones and lacks some. The sample lists around 150,000 clones, approximately 80% occurring once. Material for sequencing was PBMCs. The receptors originated from a male donor in good health and CMV-seronegative.

This clone was found a few times. V is TRBV11-2 and J is TRBJ2-7, with 8 bases that match TRBD1. Germline trimming cut 6 bases from V and 0 bases from J; bases unmatched to any gene: 4. The CDR3 runs to 14 residues. Looked up from germline, CDR1 is SGHAT and CDR2 is FQNNGV. The chain's CDR3 is CASRTGANSYEQYF. CDR3 sequence (DNA): TGTGCCAGCAGGACAGGGGCGAACTCCTACGAGCAGTACTTC.

This clone occurred a few times. The CDR3 spells CASSPGTGGFTEAFF. DNA of the CDR3: TGCGCCAGCAGCCCCGGGACAGGGGGATTTACTGAAGCTTTCTTT. The gene calls are TRBV5-1 and TRBJ1-1; TRBD1 matches at 11 bases. Germline V gene data show CDR1 as SGHRS and CDR2 as YFSETQ. This CDR3 contains 15 residues. Germline trimming cut 4 bases from V and 5 bases from J; bases unmatched to any gene: 7.

The genes are TRBV5-1 and TRBJ2-3; D is uncertain. CDR1 and CDR2 from the germline V gene are SGHRS and YFSETQ. V lost 6 bases and J lost 0, with 11 bases in between. There are 14 residues in the CDR3. The CDR3: CASNLAVSTDTQYF. CDR3 in DNA: TGCGCCAGCAACCTGGCCGTCAGCACAGATACGCAGTATTTT.

V gene TRBV7-9 combines with J gene TRBJ1-5; D is possibly TRBD1 (6 bases). The germline V gene encodes CDR1 SEHNR and CDR2 FQNEAQ (reference sequence). This CDR3 is 14 amino acids long. The V end lost 5 bases, the J end lost 9 bases, and 17 bases lay between the germline ends. The CDR3 sequence is CASSPTTGHGPQHF. The CDR3 DNA sequence: TGTGCCAGCAGCCCTACCACGGGACACGGGCCCCAGCATTTT.

The chain is built from TRBV5-1 and TRBJ1-1; possibly TRBD1 for D (5 bases). The CDR3 has 16 amino acids. CDR1 is SGHRS and CDR2 is YFSETQ in the germline V gene. V lost 0 bases and J 0 bases, leaving 12 bases between the germline ends. CDR3 in amino acids: CASSLEEQTVNTEAFF. In DNA form, the CDR3 reads TGCGCCAGCAGCTTGGAAGAACAGACAGTGAACACTGAAGCTTTCTTT. The full variable domain, its missing parts supplied by reference TRBV5-1 and TRBJ1-1, is KAGVTQTPRYLIKTRGQQVTLSCSPISGHRSVSWYQQTPGQGLQFLFEYFSETQRNKGNFPGRFSGRQFSNSRSEMNVSTLELGDSALYLCASSLEEQTVNTEAFFGQGTRLTVV.

V and J are TRBV28 and TRBJ2-7; no clear D. The CDR3 covers 11 residues. CDR1 is MDHEN, CDR2 SYDVKM, per germline. Trimming removed 8 bases at V and 0 bases at J, with 5 bases between. Written as DNA, the CDR3 is TGTGCCAGCCCCAGCTCCTACGAGCAGTACTTC. Protein: CASPSSYEQYF.

This chain joins TRBV19 and TRBJ2-1; 11 bases match TRBD2. V lost 1 base and J lost 2; bases outside the gene matches: 4. The CDR3 has 17 amino acids. Germline values: CDR1 LNHDA, CDR2 SQIVND (reference sequence). The chain's CDR3 is CASSIVTSGGAYNEQFF. In nucleotides, the CDR3 is TGTGCCAGTAGTATAGTTACTAGCGGGGGAGCCTACAATGAGCAGTTCTTC.

The CDR3 reads CASSGGVEGGMAFF. CDR3 in DNA: TGCGCCAGCAGCGGGGGTGTCGAGGGGGGGATGGCTTTCTTT. V and J are TRBV5-1 and TRBJ1-1; D perhaps matches TRBD1 (6 bases). Germline V lookup: CDR1 SGHRS, CDR2 YFSETQ. This CDR3 has 14 amino acids. The V end was cut by 4 bases, the J end by 11 bases, with 21 bases between.